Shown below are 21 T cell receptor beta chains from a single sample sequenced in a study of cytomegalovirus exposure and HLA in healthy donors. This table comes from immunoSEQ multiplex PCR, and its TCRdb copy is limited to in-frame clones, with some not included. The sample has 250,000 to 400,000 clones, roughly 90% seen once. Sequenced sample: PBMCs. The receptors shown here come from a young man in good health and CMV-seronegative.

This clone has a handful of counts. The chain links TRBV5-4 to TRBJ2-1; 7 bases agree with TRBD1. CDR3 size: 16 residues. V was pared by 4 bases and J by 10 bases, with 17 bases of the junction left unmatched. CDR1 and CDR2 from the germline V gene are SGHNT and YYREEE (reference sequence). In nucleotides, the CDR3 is TGTGCCAGCAGCACCCCAGGGACAGAGGGTCGTCGGGAGCAGTTCTTC. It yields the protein CASSTPGTEGRREQFF.

The CDR3 loop is CSVEIPGEKLFF. DNA for the CDR3: TGCAGCGTTGAGATCCCGGGGGAAAAACTGTTTTTT. The J gene is TRBJ1-4, the V gene TRBV29-1, with D unclear. This CDR3 is built from 12 residues. V lost 3 bases, J lost 8 bases, and 10 bases lay in between. Germline V gene lookup returns CDR1 SQVTM and CDR2 ANQGSEA.

The CDR3 reads CASSWRHGGYGYTF. The CDR3 nucleotides are TGTGCCAGCAGCTGGCGACATGGAGGCTATGGCTACACCTTC. This chain links TRBV5-6 with TRBJ1-2; D gene unclear. V shed 3 bases and J shed 4 bases, with 13 bases lying between them. The CDR3 consists of 14 residues. Per the germline V gene, CDR1 is SGHDT and CDR2 is YYEEEE.

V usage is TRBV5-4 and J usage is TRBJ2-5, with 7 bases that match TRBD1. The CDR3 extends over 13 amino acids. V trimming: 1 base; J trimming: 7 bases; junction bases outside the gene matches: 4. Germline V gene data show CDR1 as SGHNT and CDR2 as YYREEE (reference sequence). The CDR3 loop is CASSLSPGGTQYF. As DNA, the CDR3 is TGTGCCAGCAGCTTGAGTCCAGGGGGGACCCAGTACTTC. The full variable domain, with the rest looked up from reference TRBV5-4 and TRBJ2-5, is ETGVTQSPTHLIKTRGQQVTLRCSSQSGHNTVSWYQQALGQGPQFIFQYYREEENGRGNFPPRFSGLQFPNYSSELNVNALELDDSALYLCASSLSPGGTQYFGPGTRLLVL.

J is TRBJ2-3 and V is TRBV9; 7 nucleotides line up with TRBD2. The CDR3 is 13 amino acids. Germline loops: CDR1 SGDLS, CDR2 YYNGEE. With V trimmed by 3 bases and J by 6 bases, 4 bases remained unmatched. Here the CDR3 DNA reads TGTGCCAGCAGCGCCGCCGGGGGGGATACGCAGTATTTT. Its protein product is CASSAAGGDTQYF.

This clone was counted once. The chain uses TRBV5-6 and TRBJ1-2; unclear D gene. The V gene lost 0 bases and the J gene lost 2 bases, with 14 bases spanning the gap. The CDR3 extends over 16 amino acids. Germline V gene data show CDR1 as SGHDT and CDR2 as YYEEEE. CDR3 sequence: CASSLEALGLNYGYTF. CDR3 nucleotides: TGTGCCAGCAGCTTGGAGGCACTCGGACTCAACTATGGCTACACCTTC. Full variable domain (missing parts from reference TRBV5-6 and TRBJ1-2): DAGVTQSPTHLIKTRGQQVTLRCSPKSGHDTVSWYQQALGQGPQFIFQYYEEEERQRGNFPDRFSGHQFPNYSSELNVNALLLGDSALYLCASSLEALGLNYGYTFGSGTRLTVV.

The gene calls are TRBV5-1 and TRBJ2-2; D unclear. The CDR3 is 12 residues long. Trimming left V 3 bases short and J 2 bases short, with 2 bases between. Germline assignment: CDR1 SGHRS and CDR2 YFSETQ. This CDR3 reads CASSSNTGELFF. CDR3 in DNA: TGCGCCAGCAGCTCTAACACCGGGGAGCTGTTTTTT.

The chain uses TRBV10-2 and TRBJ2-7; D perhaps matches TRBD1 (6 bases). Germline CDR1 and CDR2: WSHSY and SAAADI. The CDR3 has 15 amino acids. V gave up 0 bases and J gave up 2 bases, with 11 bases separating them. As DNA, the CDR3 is TGCGCCAGCAGTGAGTCGCGGACAGCCACCTACGAGCAGTACTTC. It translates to CASSESRTATYEQYF.

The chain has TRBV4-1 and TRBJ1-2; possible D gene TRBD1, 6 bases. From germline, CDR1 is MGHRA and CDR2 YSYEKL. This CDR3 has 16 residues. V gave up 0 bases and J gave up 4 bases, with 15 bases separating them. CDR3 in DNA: TGCGCCAGCAGCCAAGAACCACAGGGAGTAGGCTATGGCTACACCTTC. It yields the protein CASSQEPQGVGYGYTF.

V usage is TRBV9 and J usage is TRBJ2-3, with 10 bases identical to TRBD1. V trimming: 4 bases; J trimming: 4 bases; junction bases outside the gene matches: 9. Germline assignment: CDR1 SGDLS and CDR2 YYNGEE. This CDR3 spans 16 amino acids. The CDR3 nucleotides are TGTGCCAGCAGCACCCAGACAGGGGGCTCGTCAGATACGCAGTATTTT. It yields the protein CASSTQTGGSSDTQYF.

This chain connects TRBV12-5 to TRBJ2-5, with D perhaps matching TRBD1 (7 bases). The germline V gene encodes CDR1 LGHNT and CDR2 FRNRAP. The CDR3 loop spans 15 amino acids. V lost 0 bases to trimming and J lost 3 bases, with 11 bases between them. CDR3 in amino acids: CASGLVGGTEETQYF. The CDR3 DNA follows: TGTGCTAGTGGTTTGGTAGGCGGGACAGAAGAGACCCAGTACTTC.

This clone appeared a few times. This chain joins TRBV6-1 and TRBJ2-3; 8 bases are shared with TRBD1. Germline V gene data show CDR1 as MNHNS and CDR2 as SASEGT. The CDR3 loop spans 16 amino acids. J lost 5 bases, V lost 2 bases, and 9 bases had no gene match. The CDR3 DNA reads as TGTGCCAGCAGTGAAACCCCTGGACAGGGCGAAGATACGCAGTATTTT. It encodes CASSETPGQGEDTQYF.

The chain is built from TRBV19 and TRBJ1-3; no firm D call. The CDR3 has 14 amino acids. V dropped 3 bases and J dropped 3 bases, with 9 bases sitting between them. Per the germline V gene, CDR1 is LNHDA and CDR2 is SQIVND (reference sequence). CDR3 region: CASSIDSLGNTIYF. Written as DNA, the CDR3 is TGTGCCAGTAGTATCGACTCGCTTGGAAACACCATATATTTT.

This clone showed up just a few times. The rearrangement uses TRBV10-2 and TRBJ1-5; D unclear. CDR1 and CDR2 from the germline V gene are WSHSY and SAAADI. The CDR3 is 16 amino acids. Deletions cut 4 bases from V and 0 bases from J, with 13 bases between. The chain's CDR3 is CASSASTDYSNQPQHF. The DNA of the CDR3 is TGCGCCAGCAGTGCTAGTACGGATTATAGCAATCAGCCCCAGCATTTT.

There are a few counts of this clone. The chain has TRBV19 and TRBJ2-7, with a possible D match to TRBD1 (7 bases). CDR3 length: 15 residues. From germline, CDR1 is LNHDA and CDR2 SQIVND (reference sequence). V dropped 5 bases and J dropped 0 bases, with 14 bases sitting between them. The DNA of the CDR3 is TGTGCCAGTAGTCTTGGCGGGACAGCCTCCTACGAGCAGTACTTC. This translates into CASSLGGTASYEQYF. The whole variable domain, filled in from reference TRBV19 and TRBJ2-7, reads DGGITQSPKYLFRKEGQNVTLSCEQNLNHDAMYWYRQDPGQGLRLIYYSQIVNDFQKGDIAEGYSVSREKKESFPLTVTSAQKNPTAFYLCASSLGGTASYEQYFGPGTRLTVT.

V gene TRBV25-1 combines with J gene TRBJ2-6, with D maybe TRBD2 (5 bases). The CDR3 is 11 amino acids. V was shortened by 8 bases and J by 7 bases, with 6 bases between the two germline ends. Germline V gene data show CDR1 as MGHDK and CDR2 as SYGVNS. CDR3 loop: CASSGANVLTF. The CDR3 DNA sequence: TGTGCCAGCTCGGGAGCCAACGTCCTGACTTTC.

CDR3 protein: CASSYSGGEYEQFF. In DNA, the CDR3 is TGCGCCAGCAGCTATAGCGGGGGGGAATATGAGCAGTTCTTC. J is TRBJ2-1 and V is TRBV5-1, with TRBD2 matching over 11 bases. Germline assignment: CDR1 SGHRS and CDR2 YFSETQ. J was trimmed by 8 bases and V by 3 bases; bases with no gene match: 4. CDR3 length: 14 amino acids. The full variable domain, completed using reference TRBV5-1 and TRBJ2-1, is KAGVTQTPRYLIKTRGQQVTLSCSPISGHRSVSWYQQTPGQGLQFLFEYFSETQRNKGNFPGRFSGRQFSNSRSEMNVSTLELGDSALYLCASSYSGGEYEQFFGPGTRLTVL.

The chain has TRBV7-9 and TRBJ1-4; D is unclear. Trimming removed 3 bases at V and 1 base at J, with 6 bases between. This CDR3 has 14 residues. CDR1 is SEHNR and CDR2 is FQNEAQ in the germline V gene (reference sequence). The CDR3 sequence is CASSFERTNEKLFF. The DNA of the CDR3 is TGTGCCAGCAGCTTTGAGAGAACTAATGAAAAACTGTTTTTT.

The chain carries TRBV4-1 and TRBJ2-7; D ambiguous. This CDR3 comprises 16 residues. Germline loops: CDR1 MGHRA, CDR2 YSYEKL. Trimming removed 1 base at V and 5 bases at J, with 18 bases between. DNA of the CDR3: TGCGCCAGCAGCCAAGTTCTGGTCGGAGAATTCCACGAGCAGTACTTC. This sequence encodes CASSQVLVGEFHEQYF.

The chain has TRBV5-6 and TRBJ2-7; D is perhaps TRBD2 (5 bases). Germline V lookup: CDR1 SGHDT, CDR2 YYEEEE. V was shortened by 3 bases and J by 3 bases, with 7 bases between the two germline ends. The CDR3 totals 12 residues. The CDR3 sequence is CASSSSYYEQYF. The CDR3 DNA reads TGTGCCAGCAGCTCTAGCTACTACGAGCAGTACTTC. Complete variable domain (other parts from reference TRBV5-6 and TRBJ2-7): DAGVTQSPTHLIKTRGQQVTLRCSPKSGHDTVSWYQQALGQGPQFIFQYYEEEERQRGNFPDRFSGHQFPNYSSELNVNALLLGDSALYLCASSSSYYEQYFGPGTRLTVT.

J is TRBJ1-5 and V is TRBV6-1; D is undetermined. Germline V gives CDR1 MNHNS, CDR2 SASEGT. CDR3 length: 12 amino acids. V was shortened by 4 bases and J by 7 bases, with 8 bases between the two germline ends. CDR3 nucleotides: TGTGCCAGCAGTGTTGGGCTCCAGCCCCAGCATTTT. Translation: CASSVGLQPQHF.